This TCR beta chain was identified during a study of blood T cell repertoires in COVID-19. Sequencing used immunoSEQ multiplex PCR; TCRdb keeps in-frame clones, though not all of them. Altogether about 210,000 clones are present, more than 80% being singletons, with the ten largest covering approximately 9.2%. V was pared by 0 bases and J by 7 bases, with 11 bases of the junction left unmatched. This CDR3 comprises 18 residues. Germline V gene sequence: CDR1 SGDLS, CDR2 YYNGEE. What was sequenced was PBMCs or T cells enriched from blood (not recorded which). The clonotype originates from a man aged 40-49 years who had recovered from COVID-19. This chain uses TRBV9 with TRBJ2-1; TRBD2 agrees at 12 bases. The CDR3 loop is CASSVAGTSGRQGNEQFF. The CDR3 nucleotides read TGTGCCAGCAGCGTAGCTGGTACTAGCGGGAGGCAGGGGAATGAGCAGTTCTTC.